This TCR beta chain was documented in a study of blood T cells in healthy people across ages. Germline-derived CDR1 and CDR2 are LGHNA and YNFKEQ. Between the trimmed V and J ends, which lost 0 bases and 5 bases, there was a span of 14 bases. The CDR3 length is 15 residues. Collection of roughly 10 milliliters of peripheral blood was performed for each donor. Together with a sample-barcoded 5' primer, a J-beta primer mix was included in a second PCR lasting roughly 6 to 12 cycles. TCRdb ran MiXCR on the 5' RACE reads and lists one entry per CDR3 protein. The profile shows more than 900,000 distinct CDR3 sequences, under 30% of them singletons. A further study also used this sample, focusing on T cells of mothers and their children. That work contributes: Each child contributed approximately 3 million TCR beta CDR3 reads, while each mother contributed over 8 million. Related pairs of mothers and children showed slightly higher, non-significant overlap versus unrelated pairs.

The source is a girl aged 2 to 9 in good health. J is TRBJ2-7 and V is TRBV4-2; either TRBD1 or TRBD2 may supply D (5 bases each). The specimen sequenced was blood. CDR3 sequence: CASSQESRDPDEQYF. The CDR3 bases are TGTGCCAGCAGCCAAGAGAGTCGGGACCCCGACGAGCAGTACTTC.